The clone carrying this T cell receptor beta chain came up a few times. Its antigen remains unknown. V lost 5 bases, J lost 2 bases, and 11 bases lay in between. CDR1 is SGHTA, CDR2 FQGTGA, per germline. The CDR3 totals 14 residues. This specimen belongs to a study of T cells after yellow fever vaccination. Study-wide points: Subsequent to the booster, the majority of primary-vaccination clones reappeared (less than 97% CD4, about 90% CD8). Any FACS-sorted repertoire could hold abundant clonotypes that contaminate it from the bulk population. It was a weaker secondary response, yet one that peaked faster, at day 5 versus 15.

A 5'RACE template-switching step, the method used to make TCR cDNA, added a universal primer site and UMIs. TCRdb re-called the 5' RACE reads with MiXCR, one entry per CDR3 protein. The sample gives more than 300,000 distinct CDR3 sequences, roughly 6.8% of which show up once; over 15% is in the top ten. The chain employs TRBV7-3 and TRBJ2-3, with a tentative D call TRBD2 (6 bases). Source: PBMCs, taken about 49 days after the first yellow fever vaccination. This TCR derives from a young man who received the YFV17D yellow fever vaccine. For the CDR3, the DNA is TGTGCCAGCAGCCCTCGGGGGTCCACAGATACGCAGTATTTT. Its protein is CASSPRGSTDTQYF.